This T cell receptor beta chain was found in a study of OX40 agonist ivuxolimab in advanced cancers. Context from the whole study: The costimulatory receptor OX40 (CD134) was targeted by ivuxolimab, a fully human IgG2 agonistic monoclonal antibody. Among the 52 dose-escalation patients, around 19 had hepatocellular carcinoma, around 15 melanoma, 9 renal cell carcinoma and 9 head and neck cancer. In the dose-escalation cohort, about four fifths of patients were male, and the mean age was roughly 60 years with a range of roughly 20 to 79. The paper covers the monotherapy dose-escalation part of the phase I ivuxolimab trial, which included N of about 50 patients. Patients were allowed to have had prior anti-PD-1, anti-PD-L1 or anti-CTLA-4 therapy, and roughly two fifths of the dose-escalation patients had been treated with checkpoint inhibitors. Peripheral TCRbeta sequencing aimed to test whether ivuxolimab altered TCR sequence diversity and caused clonal T-cell expansion. Partial responses occurred in three dose-escalation patients: two with cutaneous melanoma and one with hepatocellular carcinoma. Intravenous ivuxolimab was administered to patients every 2 weeks at six dose levels: 0.01, 0.1, 0.3, 1.5, 3 and 10 mg/kg.

Germline trimming amounts to 6 bases on V and 5 bases on J, with 6 as the count of junction bases outside the gene matches. CDR1 and CDR2 are read off the germline V gene as SNHLY and FYNNEI. The CDR3 numbers 14 residues from cysteine through phenylalanine. Just the 42-base CDR3 DNA is kept, in frame starting at base 1. To sequence the TCRbeta CDR3 region, genomic DNA was isolated from the sorted cells. TCRbeta CDR3 regions were sequenced using the immunoSEQ Assay. Not all clones reach the TCRdb copy of this immuneACCESS table, which keeps in-frame sequences only. Checked studies attribute under half of the gap to unresolved V genes and leave the rest unexplained. Within this sample are 45,000 to 65,000 clones, with around 82% of them counted one time only. In total, the top ten clones hold roughly 3.7% of the sample. As regards this clone: No antigen is known for it. Base qualities are not provided; no much larger clone lies one nucleotide away.

On the study overall, not on this receptor specifically: After ivuxolimab, CD8+ T cells had more expanded clones than CD4+ T cells on average. Antigen specificity was not determined for the clonally expanded peripheral T cells. At doses of 0.1 to 3.0 mg/kg, clonal expansion of both CD4+ and CD8+ T cells in blood was seen between baseline and week 6. Low levels of normalized T-cell clonal expansion were also seen in some nonresponding patients. Partial responders in the 0.1-3.0 mg/kg groups had among the lowest normalized peripheral clonal expansion, especially among CD8+ T cells.

The trial excluded patients who had a history of autoimmune disease or who were on systemic immunosuppression. Peripheral blood for TCR sequencing was drawn from every dose cohort at baseline, at cycle 4 day 1 and at cycle 7 day 1. Samples came from an open-label, multicenter, first-in-human phase I dose-escalation trial of ivuxolimab. Adults with locally advanced or metastatic melanoma, renal cell, hepatocellular, or head and neck squamous cell carcinoma were enrolled in the trial. Before TCR sequencing, CD4+ T cells and CD8+ T cells from peripheral blood were sorted into separate populations. The sequence links TRBV2 to TRBJ2-7; 11 middle bases align to TRBD1. This sample comprised CD4+ or CD8+ T cells sorted from blood, obtained in a trial of the OX40 agonist ivuxolimab. The receptor was isolated from an adult with an advanced solid tumor such as melanoma, head and neck, liver or kidney cancer. The CDR3 protein: CASRPGTGGNEQYF. Read as DNA, the sequence is TGTGCCAGCAGACCTGGGACAGGGGGAAACGAGCAGTACTTC.